The 3 T cell receptor beta chains below come from one sample, sequenced in a study of control samples from healthy donors and cancer patients. Repertoires were generated with immunoSEQ multiplex PCR, while TCRdb's copy carries only in-frame clones and drops some. Here the sample spans roughly 450,000 clones, about nine tenths being singletons. What was sequenced was PBMCs. Receptor source: a man between 35 and 55 years old with head and neck cancer.

V is TRBV4-3 and J is TRBJ1-6; tentatively, D is TRBD1 (5 bases). CDR1 is LGHNA, CDR2 YSLEER, per germline. The CDR3 totals 17 residues. V dropped 0 bases and J dropped 9 bases, with 18 bases sitting between them. The chain's CDR3 is CASSQDPVGFGGSPLHF. The CDR3 DNA reads TGCGCCAGCAGCCAAGATCCCGTGGGGTTCGGGGGTTCACCCCTCCACTTT.

The V gene is TRBV7-3, the J gene TRBJ1-2; the D is unclear. Trimming removed 0 bases at V and 4 bases at J, with 9 bases between. Germline V gene sequence: CDR1 SGHTA, CDR2 FQGTGA. CDR3 length: 14 amino acids. CDR3 residues: CASSLTGYGYGYTF. The CDR3 DNA sequence: TGTGCCAGCAGCTTAACAGGTTACGGCTATGGCTACACCTTC. Filled out from reference TRBV7-3 and TRBJ1-2, the complete variable domain reads GAGVSQTPSNKVTEKGKYVELRCDPISGHTALYWYRQSLGQGPEFLIYFQGTGAADDSGLPNDRFFAVRPEGSVSTLKIQRTERGDSAVYLCASSLTGYGYGYTFGSGTRLTVV.

The gene calls are TRBV3-1 (or the pseudogene TRBV3-2) and TRBJ2-3; TRBD2 matches at 11 bases. CDR3 length equals 15 residues. J was trimmed by 10 bases and V by 0 bases; bases with no gene match: 6. The germline CDR1 and CDR2 sequences are LGHDT and YNNKEL (reference sequence). The CDR3 coding sequence is TGTGCCAGCAGCCAAGATACTAGCGGGGGACGGGCGCAGTATTTT. Protein product: CASSQDTSGGRAQYF.